These 26 T cell receptor beta chains were all obtained from the same sample, sequenced in a study of blood T cell repertoires in COVID-19. Method: immunoSEQ multiplex PCR; TCRdb's copy keeps in-frame clones and lacks some. The table records about 140,000 clones, over 80% of them present only once. Material for sequencing was peripheral blood. These receptors originate from a woman older than 75 with acute or convalescent COVID-19.

The rearrangement joins TRBV3-1 (or the pseudogene TRBV3-2) to TRBJ1-3; possibly TRBD1 for D (5 bases). V was shortened by 3 bases and J by 0 bases, with 18 bases between the two germline ends. Germline CDR1 is LGHDT and CDR2 is YNNKEL (reference sequence). The CDR3 is 18 amino acids. In DNA, the CDR3 is TGTGCCAGCAGCCAGGAATTGGCAGGGTTTAGCTCTGGAAACACCATATATTTT. As protein: CASSQELAGFSSGNTIYF.

The chain recombines TRBV18 with TRBJ1-5; 9 positions match TRBD1. Germline V gene sequence: CDR1 KGHSH, CDR2 LQKENI. The ends lost 4 bases at V and 5 bases at J; junction bases unmatched: 6. The CDR3 spans 15 residues. CDR3 residues: CASSLRWTGDQPQHF. The CDR3, as DNA: TGTGCCAGCTCACTAAGGTGGACAGGGGATCAGCCCCAGCATTTT.

V and J are TRBV28 and TRBJ1-2; D is possibly TRBD1 (5 bases). The CDR3 covers 14 residues. V lost 2 bases and J lost 5, with 12 bases in between. The germline V gene encodes CDR1 MDHEN and CDR2 SYDVKM. The CDR3 DNA reads TGTGCCAGCAGTTTAAGGTTCGGGGGATATGGCTACACCTTC. Protein: CASSLRFGGYGYTF.

The rearrangement links TRBV5-1 to TRBJ2-1; 9 bases are a match to TRBD1. Germline CDR1 is SGHRS and CDR2 is YFSETQ. Trimming cost V 5 bases and J 7 bases; bases outside gene matches: 13. This CDR3 contains 16 residues. In nucleotides, the CDR3 is TGCGCCAGCAGTTTTCGTCCGGGACAGGGTCTTAATGAGCAGTTCTTC. Translation gives CASSFRPGQGLNEQFF.

The rearrangement joins TRBV5-1 to TRBJ2-1, with D unresolved. Germline lookup yields CDR1 SGHRS and CDR2 YFSETQ. The CDR3 totals 14 residues. Trimming cost V 0 bases and J 7 bases, with 11 bases left between them. The CDR3 DNA reads TGCGCCAGCAGCTTGGCAACGGGTTGGAATGAGCAGTTCTTC. This gives the protein CASSLATGWNEQFF.

The CDR3 region has the DNA TGCAGTGCTAGTAGGGGCGGTAGTACAGATACGCAGTATTTT. Translating it yields CSASRGGSTDTQYF. This rearrangement joins TRBV20-1 to TRBJ2-3; D is possibly TRBD1 (5 bases). The ends were cut back, 3 bases at V and 3 bases at J, with 13 bases in the middle. Germline-derived CDR1 and CDR2 are DFQATT and SNEGSKA (reference sequence). The CDR3 spans 14 residues.

The V and J genes are TRBV7-3 and TRBJ2-1; 9 bases line up with TRBD1. Germline V gene sequence: CDR1 SGHTA, CDR2 FQGTGA. After removal of 5 bases from V and 4 bases from J, the junction contained 6 bases not matched to a gene. The CDR3 has 15 amino acids. DNA of the CDR3: TGTGCCAGCAGCATCGACAGGGGGAAGTACAATGAGCAGTTCTTC. The encoded protein is CASSIDRGKYNEQFF.

This clone is a singleton in its sample. The J gene is TRBJ2-7, the V gene TRBV20-1; weak D call: TRBD2 (5 bases). The CDR3 runs 14 residues. The V and J ends lost 3 bases and 7 bases respectively, with 19 bases between them. The germline CDR1 and CDR2 sequences are DFQATT and SNEGSKA (reference sequence). The CDR3 here is CSASFRRDSGEQYF. The DNA of the CDR3 is TGCAGTGCTAGTTTTCGTAGGGATTCGGGAGAGCAGTACTTC.

The chain carries TRBV20-1 and TRBJ1-2; 9 bases match TRBD1. Germline assignment: CDR1 DFQATT and CDR2 SNEGSKA (reference sequence). The CDR3 is 13 residues long. The V and J ends lost 3 bases and 5 bases, in that order; junction bases with no gene match: 4. Here the CDR3 DNA reads TGCAGTGCTAGTGGGACAGGGAAGTATGGCTACACCTTC. The encoded protein is CSASGTGKYGYTF.

The chain joins TRBV5-1 to TRBJ2-5, with a weak D call TRBD2 (6 bases). V lost 0 bases and J 1 base, leaving 7 bases between the germline ends. This CDR3 contains 14 residues. CDR1 SGHRS and CDR2 YFSETQ come from the germline V gene. CDR3 DNA: TGCGCCAGCAGCTTGGTGGGGGGCCAAGAGACCCAGTACTTC. Translating gives CASSLVGGQETQYF.

This clone was counted a few times. V usage is TRBV15 and J usage is TRBJ1-1; a weak D match, TRBD1 (5 bases). This CDR3 has 17 residues. With 0 bases removed from V and 0 bases from J, the gap between germline ends came to 14 bases. Germline-derived CDR1 and CDR2 are LNHNV and YYDKDF (reference sequence). CDR3 sequence reads: CATSRDTTARMNTEAFF. CDR3 DNA: TGTGCCACCAGCAGAGATACGACAGCTAGAATGAACACTGAAGCTTTCTTT.

The rearrangement joins TRBV5-1 to TRBJ2-5, with D maybe TRBD1 (5 bases). This CDR3 contains 14 residues. The V gene lost 4 bases and the J gene lost 2 bases, with 12 bases spanning the gap. CDR1 and CDR2 (germline): SGHRS, YFSETQ. The CDR3 DNA reads as TGCGCCAGCAGCCATGACAGAAGTCAAGAGACCCAGTACTTC. Its translation is CASSHDRSQETQYF.

This chain joins TRBV30 and TRBJ2-7; TRBD1 aligns across 8 bases. The CDR3 has 13 amino acids. The V gene's germline CDR1 is GTSNPN and CDR2 SVGIG (reference sequence). J gave up 4 bases and V 0 bases, and 2 bases lay outside the gene matches. The chain's CDR3 is CAWSVDRAYEQYF. For the CDR3, the DNA is TGTGCCTGGAGTGTGGACAGGGCGTACGAGCAGTACTTC.

The rearrangement uses TRBV10-3 and TRBJ1-4, with D maybe TRBD1 (6 bases). The CDR3 length is 15 residues. Germline V gives CDR1 ENHRY, CDR2 SYGVKD. Trimming pared 2 bases from V and 8 bases from J, leaving 15 bases between. The CDR3 nucleotides are TGTGCCATCAGTGAGAGGGAAGGGGGTCGGGAAAAACTGTTTTTT. Its translation: CAISEREGGREKLFF.

V usage is TRBV7-9 and J usage is TRBJ1-2; D is ambiguous. CDR1 is SEHNR and CDR2 is FQNEAQ in the germline V gene (reference sequence). This CDR3 has 15 residues. The V and J ends lost 1 base and 3 bases respectively, with 12 bases between them. CDR3 amino acids: CASSLDQIPYYGYTF. CDR3 nucleotide sequence: TGTGCCAGCAGCTTAGATCAGATTCCCTACTATGGCTACACCTTC.

V usage is TRBV7-2 and J usage is TRBJ1-2, with a tentative D call TRBD1 (5 bases). This CDR3 comprises 13 residues. Trimming removed 2 bases at V and 8 bases at J, with 12 bases between. CDR1 and CDR2 (germline): SGHTA, FQGNSA. Here the CDR3 DNA reads TGTGCCAGCAGCTTAAGACAGTTGGGGGGCTACACCTTC. This gives the protein CASSLRQLGGYTF.

The CDR3: CASSPRLAGARTDTQYF. CDR3 nucleotide sequence: TGTGCCAGCTCACCCCGACTAGCGGGGGCCCGCACAGATACGCAGTATTTT. This chain connects TRBV18 to TRBJ2-3; 12 positions agree with TRBD2. CDR1 and CDR2 from the germline V gene are KGHSH and LQKENI. V trimming: 3 bases; J trimming: 1 base; junction bases outside the gene matches: 5. This CDR3 comprises 17 residues. Filled out from reference TRBV18 and TRBJ2-3, the complete variable domain reads NAGVMQNPRHLVRRRGQEARLRCSPMKGHSHVYWYRQLPEEGLKFMVYLQKENIIDESGMPKERFSAEFPKEGPSILRIQQVVRGDSAAYFCASSPRLAGARTDTQYFGPGTRLTVL.

This clone turned up a few times. CDR3 protein: CASSAAGGDSPLHF. As DNA, the CDR3 is TGTGCCAGCAGTGCAGCGGGGGGAGATTCACCCCTCCACTTT. The chain carries TRBV2 and TRBJ1-6, with D perhaps matching TRBD1 (5 bases). The germline gives CDR1 SNHLY, CDR2 FYNNEI. The CDR3 extends over 14 amino acids. V gave up 4 bases and J gave up 8 bases, with 12 bases separating them.

This chain connects TRBV10-3 to TRBJ2-5; 9 positions match TRBD1. This CDR3 is built from 14 residues. Germline assignment: CDR1 ENHRY and CDR2 SYGVKD. V lost 4 bases and J lost 4; bases outside the gene matches: 4. CDR3 protein: CAISVAGQGETQYF. CDR3 nucleotides: TGTGCCATCAGTGTCGCGGGACAGGGAGAGACCCAGTACTTC.

The gene calls are TRBV7-9 and TRBJ1-1; weak D call: TRBD1 (6 bases). Germline lookup yields CDR1 SEHNR and CDR2 FQNEAQ (reference sequence). Trimming took off 1 base at V and 3 bases at J, with 15 bases between the two ends. There are 16 residues in the CDR3. The DNA for the CDR3 is TGTGCCAGCAGCTTAGGTATTTGGGGGGGGCACACTGAAGCTTTCTTT. This codes for CASSLGIWGGHTEAFF.

J is TRBJ1-2 and V is TRBV5-3; D is unresolved. TRBV5-3 is filed as an ORF, its function uncertain. Trimming removed 7 bases from V and 5 bases from J, with 3 bases in between. The CDR3 totals 9 residues. In DNA form, the CDR3 reads TGTGCCAGAGAGTATGGCTACACCTTC. Residues: CAREYGYTF.

The chain employs TRBV28 and TRBJ1-2, with TRBD1 matching over 9 bases. The CDR3 totals 18 residues. The V segment lost 5 bases and the J segment 5 bases; nucleotides outside the gene matches: 18. CDR1 MDHEN and CDR2 SYDVKM come from the germline V gene. Written as DNA, the CDR3 is TGTGCCAGCAGTCCGTTACAGGGGGCATTACCCGAGCTATATGGCTACACCTTC. Translation gives CASSPLQGALPELYGYTF.

The J gene is TRBJ1-3, the V gene TRBV3-1 (or the pseudogene TRBV3-2), with D unresolved. CDR1 is LGHDT and CDR2 is YNNKEL in the germline V gene (reference sequence). The CDR3 sequence is 16 residues long. Trimming took off 1 base at V and 0 bases at J, with 10 bases between the two ends. Here the CDR3 DNA reads TGTGCCAGCAGCCAAGCGTCGGGGTACTCTGGAAACACCATATATTTT. Amino acids: CASSQASGYSGNTIYF.

The chain links TRBV7-2 to TRBJ2-7; 10 bases match TRBD1. This CDR3 region has 16 residues. The J segment lost 1 base and the V segment lost 5 bases, leaving 8 bases of the junction unmatched. CDR1 is SGHTA, CDR2 FQGNSA, per germline. CDR3 sequence (DNA): TGTGCCAGCAGCCATGGGACAGGGGCGAGGTCCTACGAGCAGTACTTC. Amino acids: CASSHGTGARSYEQYF.

This rearrangement joins TRBV3-1 (or the pseudogene TRBV3-2) to TRBJ1-1, with TRBD1 matching 7 bases. Trimming took 1 base from V and 6 from J; bases not matched to a gene: 11. The germline V gene has CDR1 LGHDT and CDR2 YNNKEL (reference sequence). The CDR3 is 16 residues long. The CDR3 sequence is CASSQVRIGGGAEAFF. The CDR3 DNA sequence: TGTGCCAGCAGCCAAGTTAGGATAGGGGGCGGCGCTGAAGCTTTCTTT.

As DNA, the CDR3 is TGTGCCAGCAGCCAAGGGGACGGAGGAGCGGGCTATGGCTACACCTTC. Encoded protein: CASSQGDGGAGYGYTF. This rearrangement joins TRBV4-2 to TRBJ1-2, with D possibly being TRBD1 (5 bases). The CDR3 is 16 amino acids. Germline V gene lookup returns CDR1 LGHNA and CDR2 YNFKEQ. Trimming removed 1 base at V and 4 bases at J, with 16 bases between.